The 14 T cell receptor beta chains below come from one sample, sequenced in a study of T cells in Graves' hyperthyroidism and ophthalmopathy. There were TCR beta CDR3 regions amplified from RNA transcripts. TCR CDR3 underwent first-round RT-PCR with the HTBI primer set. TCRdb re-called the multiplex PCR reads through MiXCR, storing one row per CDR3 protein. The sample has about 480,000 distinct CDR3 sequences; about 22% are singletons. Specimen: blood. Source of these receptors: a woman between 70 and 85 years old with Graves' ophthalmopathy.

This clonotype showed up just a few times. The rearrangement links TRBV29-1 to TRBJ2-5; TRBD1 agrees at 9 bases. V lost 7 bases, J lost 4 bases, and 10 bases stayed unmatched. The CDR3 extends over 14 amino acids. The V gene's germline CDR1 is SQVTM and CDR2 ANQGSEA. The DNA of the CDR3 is TGCAGCGCAAAACAGGGGGCGAGTCGAGAGACCCAGTACTTC. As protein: CSAKQGASRETQYF.

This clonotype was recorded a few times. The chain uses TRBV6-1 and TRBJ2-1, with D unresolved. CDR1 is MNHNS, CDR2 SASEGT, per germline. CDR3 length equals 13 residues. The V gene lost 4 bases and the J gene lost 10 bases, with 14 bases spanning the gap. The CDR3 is CASSVAASYEQFF. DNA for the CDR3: TGTGCCAGCAGTGTAGCAGCCTCGTACGAGCAGTTCTTC.

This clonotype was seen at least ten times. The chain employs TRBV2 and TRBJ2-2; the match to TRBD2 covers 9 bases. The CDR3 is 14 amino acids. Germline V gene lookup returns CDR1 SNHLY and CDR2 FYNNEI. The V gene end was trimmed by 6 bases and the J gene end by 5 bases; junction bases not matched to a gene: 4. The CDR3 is CASRISGRTGELFF. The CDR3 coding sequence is TGTGCCAGCAGGATTAGCGGGAGAACCGGGGAGCTGTTTTTT.

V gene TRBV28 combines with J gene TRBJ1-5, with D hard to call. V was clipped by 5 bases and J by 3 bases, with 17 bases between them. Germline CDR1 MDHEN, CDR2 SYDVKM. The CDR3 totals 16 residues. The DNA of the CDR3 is TGTGCCAGCAGTCACTTCCCCACAGAGACCAATCAGCCCCAGCATTTT. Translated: CASSHFPTETNQPQHF. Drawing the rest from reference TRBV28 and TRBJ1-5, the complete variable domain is DVKVTQSSRYLVKRTGEKVFLECVQDMDHENMFWYRQDPGLGLRLIYFSYDVKMKEKGDIPEGYSVSREKKERFSLILESASTNQTSMYLCASSHFPTETNQPQHFGDGTRLSIL.

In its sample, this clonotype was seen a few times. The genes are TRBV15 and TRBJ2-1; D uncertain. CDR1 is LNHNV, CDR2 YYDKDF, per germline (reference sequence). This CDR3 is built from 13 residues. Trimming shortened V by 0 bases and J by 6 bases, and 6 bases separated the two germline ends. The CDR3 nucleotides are TGTGCCACCAGCAGAGATCTCGGCAATGAGCAGTTCTTC. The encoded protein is CATSRDLGNEQFF.

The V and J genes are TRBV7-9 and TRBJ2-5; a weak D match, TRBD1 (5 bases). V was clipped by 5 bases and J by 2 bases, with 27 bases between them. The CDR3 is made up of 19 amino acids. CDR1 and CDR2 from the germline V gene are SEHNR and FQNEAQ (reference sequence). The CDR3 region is CASSQPGAYWTKIQETQYF. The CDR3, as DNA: TGTGCCAGCAGCCAACCTGGGGCGTACTGGACAAAAATTCAAGAGACCCAGTACTTC.

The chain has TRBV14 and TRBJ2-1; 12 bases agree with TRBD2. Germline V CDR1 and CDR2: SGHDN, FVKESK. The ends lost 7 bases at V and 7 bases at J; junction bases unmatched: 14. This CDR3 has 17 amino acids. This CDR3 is CASNPGTSGSPGNEQFF. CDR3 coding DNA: TGTGCCAGCAACCCGGGGACTAGCGGGTCCCCGGGAAATGAGCAGTTCTTC.

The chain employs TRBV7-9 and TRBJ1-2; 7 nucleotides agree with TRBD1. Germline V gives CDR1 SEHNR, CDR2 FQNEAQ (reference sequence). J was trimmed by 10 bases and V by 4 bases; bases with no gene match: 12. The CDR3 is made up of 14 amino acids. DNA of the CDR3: TGTGCCAGCAGCTCGGAAGGACAGGCGTCGGTCTACACCTTC. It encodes CASSSEGQASVYTF. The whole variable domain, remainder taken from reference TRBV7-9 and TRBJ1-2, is DTGVSQNPRHKITKRGQNVTFRCDPISEHNRLYWYRQTLGQGPEFLTYFQNEAQLEKSRLLSDRFSAERPKGSFSTLEIQRTEQGDSAMYLCASSSEGQASVYTFGSGTRLTVV.

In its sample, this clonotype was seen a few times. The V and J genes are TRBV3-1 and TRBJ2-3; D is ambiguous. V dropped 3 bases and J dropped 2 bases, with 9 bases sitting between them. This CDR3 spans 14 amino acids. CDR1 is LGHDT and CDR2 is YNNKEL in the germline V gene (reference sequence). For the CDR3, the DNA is TGTGCCAGCAGCCATGGGCTTAACACAGATACGCAGTATTTT. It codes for CASSHGLNTDTQYF.

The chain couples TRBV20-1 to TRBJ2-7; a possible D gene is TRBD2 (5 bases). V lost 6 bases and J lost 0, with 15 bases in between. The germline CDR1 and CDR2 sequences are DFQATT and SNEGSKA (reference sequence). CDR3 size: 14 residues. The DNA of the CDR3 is TGCAGTGCCTTCCCCCCGACTATCTCCTACGAGCAGTACTTC. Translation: CSAFPPTISYEQYF.

The CDR3 nucleotides are TGTGCCAGCAGCAGGGACCCAAGGGAGGAGACCCAGTACTTC. Its translation: CASSRDPREETQYF. The chain combines TRBV9 with TRBJ2-5; possibly TRBD1 or TRBD2 for D (5 bases each). Per the germline V gene, CDR1 is SGDLS and CDR2 is YYNGEE. The CDR3 contains 14 residues. The V end was cut by 4 bases, the J end by 5 bases, with 15 bases between.

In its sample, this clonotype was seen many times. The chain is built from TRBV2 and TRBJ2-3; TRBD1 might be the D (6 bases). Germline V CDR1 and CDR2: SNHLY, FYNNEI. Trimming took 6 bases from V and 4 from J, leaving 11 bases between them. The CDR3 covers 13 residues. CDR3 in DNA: TGTGCCAGCAGGTGGGGGCCCGCAGATACGCAGTATTTT. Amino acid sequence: CASRWGPADTQYF.

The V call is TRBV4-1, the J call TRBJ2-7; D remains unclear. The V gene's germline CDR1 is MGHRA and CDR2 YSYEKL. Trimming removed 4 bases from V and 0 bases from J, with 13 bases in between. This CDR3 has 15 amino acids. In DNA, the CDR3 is TGCGCCAGCAGCCCAGAGGCGGCTAGCTCCTACGAGCAGTACTTC. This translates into CASSPEAASSYEQYF.

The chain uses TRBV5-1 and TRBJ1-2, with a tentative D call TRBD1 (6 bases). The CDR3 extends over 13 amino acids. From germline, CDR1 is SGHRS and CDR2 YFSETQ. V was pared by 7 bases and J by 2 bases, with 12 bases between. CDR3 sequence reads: CASGTRENYGYTF. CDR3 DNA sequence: TGCGCCAGCGGGACAAGGGAGAACTATGGCTACACCTTC.